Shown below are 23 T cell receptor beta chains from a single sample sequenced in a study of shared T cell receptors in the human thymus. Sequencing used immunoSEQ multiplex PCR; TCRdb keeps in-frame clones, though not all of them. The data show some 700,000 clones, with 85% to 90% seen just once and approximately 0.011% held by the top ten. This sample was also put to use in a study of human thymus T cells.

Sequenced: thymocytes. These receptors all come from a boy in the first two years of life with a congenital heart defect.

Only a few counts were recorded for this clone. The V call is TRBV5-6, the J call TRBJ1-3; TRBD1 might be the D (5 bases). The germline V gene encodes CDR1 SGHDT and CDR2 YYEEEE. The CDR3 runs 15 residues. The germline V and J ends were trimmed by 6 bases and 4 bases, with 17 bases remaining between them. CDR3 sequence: CASTVGRVKGNTIYF. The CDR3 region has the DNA TGTGCCAGCACCGTGGGCAGGGTCAAAGGAAACACCATATATTTT.

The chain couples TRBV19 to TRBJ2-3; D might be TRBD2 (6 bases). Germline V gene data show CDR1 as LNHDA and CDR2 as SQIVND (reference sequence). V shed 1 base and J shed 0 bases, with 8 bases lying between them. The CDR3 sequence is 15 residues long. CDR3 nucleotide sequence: TGTGCCAGTAGTATAGGCGGGATTAGCACAGATACGCAGTATTTT. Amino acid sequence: CASSIGGISTDTQYF.

The CDR3 sequence: CASSPELTPQVYEQYF. As DNA, the CDR3 is TGTGCCAGCAGCCCTGAGCTGACACCTCAAGTCTACGAGCAGTACTTC. The chain joins TRBV14 to TRBJ2-7; D is undetermined. The CDR3 has 16 residues. From germline, CDR1 is SGHDN and CDR2 FVKESK. V gave up 4 bases and J gave up 3 bases, with 19 bases separating them. Looking up the rest from reference TRBV14 and TRBJ2-7 gives the full variable domain: EAGVTQFPSHSVIEKGQTVTLRCDPISGHDNLYWYRRVMGKEIKFLLHFVKESKQDESGMPNNRFLAERTGGTYSTLKVQPAELEDSGVYFCASSPELTPQVYEQYFGPGTRLTVT.

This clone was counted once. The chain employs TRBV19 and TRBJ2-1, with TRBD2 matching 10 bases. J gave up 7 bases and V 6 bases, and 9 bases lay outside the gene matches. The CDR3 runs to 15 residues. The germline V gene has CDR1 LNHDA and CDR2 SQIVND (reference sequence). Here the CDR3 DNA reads TGTGCCAGTAGGGCTAGCGGGAGCCCCCGGAATGAGCAGTTCTTC. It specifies CASRASGSPRNEQFF.

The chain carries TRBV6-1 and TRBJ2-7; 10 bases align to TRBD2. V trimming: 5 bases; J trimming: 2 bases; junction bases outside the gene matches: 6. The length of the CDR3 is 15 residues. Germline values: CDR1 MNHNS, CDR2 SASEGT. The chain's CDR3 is CASSNGTSDTYEQYF. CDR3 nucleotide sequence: TGTGCCAGCAGTAACGGGACTAGCGACACCTACGAGCAGTACTTC.

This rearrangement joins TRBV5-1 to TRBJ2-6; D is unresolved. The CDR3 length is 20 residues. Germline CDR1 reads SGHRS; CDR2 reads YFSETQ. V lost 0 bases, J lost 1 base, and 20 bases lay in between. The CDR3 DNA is TGCGCCAGCAGCTTGGAAGGTATCGGTGGGCACAAATCTGGGGCCAACGTCCTGACTTTC. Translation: CASSLEGIGGHKSGANVLTF.

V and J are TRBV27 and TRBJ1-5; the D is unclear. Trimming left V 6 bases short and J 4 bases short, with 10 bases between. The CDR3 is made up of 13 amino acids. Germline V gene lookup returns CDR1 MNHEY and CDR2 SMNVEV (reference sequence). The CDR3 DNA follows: TGTGCCAGCAGGAGGGTGCCGAATCAGCCCCAGCATTTT. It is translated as CASRRVPNQPQHF.

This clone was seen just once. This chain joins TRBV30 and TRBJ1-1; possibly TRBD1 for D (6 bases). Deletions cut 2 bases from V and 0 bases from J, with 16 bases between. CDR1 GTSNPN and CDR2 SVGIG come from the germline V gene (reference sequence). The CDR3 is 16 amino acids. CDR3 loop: CAWSYTRQEVNTEAFF. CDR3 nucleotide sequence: TGTGCCTGGAGTTACACCCGACAGGAGGTGAACACTGAAGCTTTCTTT.

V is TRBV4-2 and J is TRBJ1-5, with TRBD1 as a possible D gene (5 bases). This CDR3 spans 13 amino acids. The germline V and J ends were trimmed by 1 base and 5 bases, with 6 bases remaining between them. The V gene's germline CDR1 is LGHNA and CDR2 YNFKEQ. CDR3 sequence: CASSQGRDQPQHF. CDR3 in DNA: TGTGCCAGCAGCCAAGGCAGGGATCAGCCCCAGCATTTT.

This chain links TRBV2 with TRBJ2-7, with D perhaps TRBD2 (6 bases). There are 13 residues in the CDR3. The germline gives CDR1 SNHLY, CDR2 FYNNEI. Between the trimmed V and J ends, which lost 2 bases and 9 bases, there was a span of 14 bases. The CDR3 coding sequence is TGTGCCAGCAGTGAACCAGGAAGGAGGGGGCAGTACTTC. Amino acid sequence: CASSEPGRRGQYF.

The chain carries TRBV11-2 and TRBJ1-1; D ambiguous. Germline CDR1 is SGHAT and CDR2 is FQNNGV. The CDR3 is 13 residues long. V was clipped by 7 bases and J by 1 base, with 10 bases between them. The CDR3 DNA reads TGTGCCAGCAATCCGTCGGGGAACACTGAAGCTTTCTTT. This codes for CASNPSGNTEAFF.

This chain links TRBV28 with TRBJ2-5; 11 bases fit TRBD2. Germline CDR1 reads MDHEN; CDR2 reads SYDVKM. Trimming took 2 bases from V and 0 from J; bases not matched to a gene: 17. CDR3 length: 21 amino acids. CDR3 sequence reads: CASSLAHPPIAGGPYQETQYF. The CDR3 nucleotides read TGTGCCAGCAGTTTAGCCCACCCTCCCATAGCGGGAGGGCCGTACCAAGAGACCCAGTACTTC. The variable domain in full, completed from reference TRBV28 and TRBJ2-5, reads DVKVTQSSRYLVKRTGEKVFLECVQDMDHENMFWYRQDPGLGLRLIYFSYDVKMKEKGDIPEGYSVSREKKERFSLILESASTNQTSMYLCASSLAHPPIAGGPYQETQYFGPGTRLLVL.

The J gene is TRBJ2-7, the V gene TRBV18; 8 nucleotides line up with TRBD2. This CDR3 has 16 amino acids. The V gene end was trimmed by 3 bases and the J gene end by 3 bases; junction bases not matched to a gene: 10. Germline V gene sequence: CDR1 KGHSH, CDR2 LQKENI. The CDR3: CASSPLKGLGYYEQYF. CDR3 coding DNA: TGTGCCAGCTCACCTCTTAAGGGACTAGGCTACTACGAGCAGTACTTC. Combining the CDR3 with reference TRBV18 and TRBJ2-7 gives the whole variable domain NAGVMQNPRHLVRRRGQEARLRCSPMKGHSHVYWYRQLPEEGLKFMVYLQKENIIDESGMPKERFSAEFPKEGPSILRIQQVVRGDSAAYFCASSPLKGLGYYEQYFGPGTRLTVT.

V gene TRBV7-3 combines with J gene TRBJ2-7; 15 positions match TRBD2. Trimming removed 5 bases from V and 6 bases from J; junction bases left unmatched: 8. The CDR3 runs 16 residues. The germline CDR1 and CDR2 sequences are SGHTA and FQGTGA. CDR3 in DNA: TGTGCCAGCAGCCCTGGGACTAGCGGGAGGAAAGTCGAGCAGTACTTC. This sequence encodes CASSPGTSGRKVEQYF.

CDR3 DNA: TGCGCCAGCCAAAGGAACGGGAGGGCAGATACGCAGTATTTT. It yields the protein CASQRNGRADTQYF. This chain links TRBV10-1 with TRBJ2-3, with 8 bases identical to TRBD2. With 8 bases clipped from V and 4 bases from J, the junction kept 8 bases outside the gene matches. The CDR3 contains 14 residues. Germline values: CDR1 WNHNN, CDR2 SYGVQD (reference sequence).

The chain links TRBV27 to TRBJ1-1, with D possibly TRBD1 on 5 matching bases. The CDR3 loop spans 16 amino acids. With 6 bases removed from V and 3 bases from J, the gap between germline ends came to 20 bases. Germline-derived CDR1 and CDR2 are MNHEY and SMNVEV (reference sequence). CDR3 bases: TGTGCCAGCAGCCGGCCCGGGGGAGCGGGGGACACTGAAGCTTTCTTT. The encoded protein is CASSRPGGAGDTEAFF.

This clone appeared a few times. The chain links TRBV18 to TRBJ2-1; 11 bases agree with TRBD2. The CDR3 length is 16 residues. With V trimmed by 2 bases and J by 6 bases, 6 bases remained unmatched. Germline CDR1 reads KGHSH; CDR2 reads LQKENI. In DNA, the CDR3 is TGTGCCAGCTCACCATTAGCGGGAGGGCCCGGCAATGAGCAGTTCTTC. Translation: CASSPLAGGPGNEQFF.

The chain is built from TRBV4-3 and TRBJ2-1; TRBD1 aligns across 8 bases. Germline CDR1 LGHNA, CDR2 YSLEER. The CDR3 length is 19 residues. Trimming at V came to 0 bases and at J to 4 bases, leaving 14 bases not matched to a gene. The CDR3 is CASSQDRGAGGAGYNEQFF. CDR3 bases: TGCGCCAGCAGCCAAGATAGGGGGGCAGGGGGCGCAGGATACAATGAGCAGTTCTTC.

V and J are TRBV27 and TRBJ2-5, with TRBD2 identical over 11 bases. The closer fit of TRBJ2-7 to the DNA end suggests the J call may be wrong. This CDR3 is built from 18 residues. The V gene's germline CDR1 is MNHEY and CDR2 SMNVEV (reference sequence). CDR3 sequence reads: CASSPAGLAGTSYYEQYF. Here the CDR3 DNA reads TGTGCCAGCAGTCCCGCCGGACTAGCGGGTACCTCTTATTACGAGCAGTACTTC.

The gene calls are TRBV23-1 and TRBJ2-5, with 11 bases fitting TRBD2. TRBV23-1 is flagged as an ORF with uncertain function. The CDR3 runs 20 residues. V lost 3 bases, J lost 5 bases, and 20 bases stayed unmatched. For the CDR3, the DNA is TGCGCCAGCAGTCAGAGGGCGGGGGTTCTAGCGGGGGGATGGCGGGAGACCCAGTACTTC. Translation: CASSQRAGVLAGGWRETQYF.

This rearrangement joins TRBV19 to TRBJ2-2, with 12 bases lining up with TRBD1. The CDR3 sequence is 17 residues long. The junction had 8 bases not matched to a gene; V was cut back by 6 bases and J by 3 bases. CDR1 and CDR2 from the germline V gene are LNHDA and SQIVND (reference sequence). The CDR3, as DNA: TGTGCCAGTAGCCACTGGGGACAGGGGGCCTACACCGGGGAGCTGTTTTTT. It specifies CASSHWGQGAYTGELFF.

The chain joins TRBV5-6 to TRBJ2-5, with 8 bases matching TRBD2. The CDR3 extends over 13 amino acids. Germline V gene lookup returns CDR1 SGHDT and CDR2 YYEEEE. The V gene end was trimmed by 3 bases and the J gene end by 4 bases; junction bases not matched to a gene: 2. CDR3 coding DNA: TGTGCCAGCAGCTCGACTAGCGCAGAGACCCAGTACTTC. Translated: CASSSTSAETQYF.

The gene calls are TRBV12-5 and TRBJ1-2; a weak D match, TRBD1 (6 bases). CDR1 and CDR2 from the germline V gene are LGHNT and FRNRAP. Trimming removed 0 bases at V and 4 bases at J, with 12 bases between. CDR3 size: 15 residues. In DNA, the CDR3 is TGTGCTAGTGGTTTGGTACGGGGCAGGGGCTATGGCTACACCTTC. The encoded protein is CASGLVRGRGYGYTF.